This TCR beta chain stems from a study of blood T cell repertoires in COVID-19. Study-level information: Samples of COVID-19 (acute and convalescent) were obtained from the United States, Italy and Spain. PBMCs, B-cell-depleted T cells, or T cells were the source of the cDNA or gDNA that made up the material.

V trimming: 5 bases; J trimming: 1 base; junction bases outside the gene matches: 9. Germline V CDR1 and CDR2: SGHRS, YFSETQ. This CDR3 has 16 amino acids. In the original analysis: Reference gene primer amplification in the assay estimated nucleated cell counts. TCRdb keeps only in-frame clones here, not all; method: immunoSEQ multiplex PCR. The D gene and trimming were derived from the DNA, and the V and J assignments and clone size from that table. The table shows about 29,000 clones, with about 90% occurring only once. V is TRBV5-1 and J is TRBJ2-5, with 9 positions matching TRBD2. The specimen was peripheral blood. This TCR was recovered from a human donor in a cohort sampled during active COVID-19. CDR3 protein: CASRAGSGGPQETQYF. In nucleotides, the CDR3 is TGCGCCAGCAGGGCCGGTAGCGGGGGACCCCAAGAGACCCAGTACTTC.